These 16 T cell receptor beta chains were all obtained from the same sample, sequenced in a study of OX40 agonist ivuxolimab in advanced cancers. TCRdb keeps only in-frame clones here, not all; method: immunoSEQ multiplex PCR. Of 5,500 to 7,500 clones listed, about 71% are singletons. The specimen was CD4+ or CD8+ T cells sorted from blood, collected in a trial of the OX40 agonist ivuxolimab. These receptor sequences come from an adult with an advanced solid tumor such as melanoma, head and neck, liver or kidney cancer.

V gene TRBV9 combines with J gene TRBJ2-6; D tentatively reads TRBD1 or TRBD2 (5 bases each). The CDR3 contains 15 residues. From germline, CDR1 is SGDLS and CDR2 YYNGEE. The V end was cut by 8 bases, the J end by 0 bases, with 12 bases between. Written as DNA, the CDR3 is TGTGCCAGTGGGACGAGCCGCTCTGGGGCCAACGTCCTGACTTTC. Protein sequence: CASGTSRSGANVLTF.

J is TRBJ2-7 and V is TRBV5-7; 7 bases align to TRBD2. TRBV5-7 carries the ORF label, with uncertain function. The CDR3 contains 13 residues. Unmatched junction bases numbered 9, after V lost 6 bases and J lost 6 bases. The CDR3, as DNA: TGTGCCAGCACTGGGGGGAGGGGAGGCGAGCAGTACTTC. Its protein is CASTGGRGGEQYF.

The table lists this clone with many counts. The CDR3 coding sequence is TGTGCCAGCTTCAACGGGGAGAATTCCTACGAGCAGTACTTC. Protein: CASFNGENSYEQYF. V gene TRBV2 combines with J gene TRBJ2-7; TRBD2 is a possible D gene (5 bases). Between the trimmed V and J ends, which lost 8 bases and 1 base, there was a span of 15 bases. The CDR3 is made up of 14 amino acids. The germline V gene encodes CDR1 SNHLY and CDR2 FYNNEI. The whole variable domain, filled in from reference TRBV2 and TRBJ2-7, reads EPEVTQTPSHQVTQMGQEVILRCVPISNHLYFYWYRQILGQKVEFLVSFYNNEISEKSEIFDDQFSVERPDGSNFTLKIRSTKLEDSAMYFCASFNGENSYEQYFGPGTRLTVT.

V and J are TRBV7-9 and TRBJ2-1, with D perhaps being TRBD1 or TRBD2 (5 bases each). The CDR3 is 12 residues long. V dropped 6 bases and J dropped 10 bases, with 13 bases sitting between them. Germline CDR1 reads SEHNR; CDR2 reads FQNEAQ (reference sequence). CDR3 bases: TGTGCCAGCAGACCCGGGACCCTAGAGCAGTTCTTC. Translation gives CASRPGTLEQFF.

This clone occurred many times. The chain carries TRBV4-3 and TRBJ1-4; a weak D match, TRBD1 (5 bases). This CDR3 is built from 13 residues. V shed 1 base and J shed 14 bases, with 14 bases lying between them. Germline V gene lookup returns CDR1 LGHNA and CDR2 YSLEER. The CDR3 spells CASSQAIDRDLFF. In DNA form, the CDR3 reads TGCGCCAGCAGCCAAGCCATTGACCGGGACCTGTTTTTT.

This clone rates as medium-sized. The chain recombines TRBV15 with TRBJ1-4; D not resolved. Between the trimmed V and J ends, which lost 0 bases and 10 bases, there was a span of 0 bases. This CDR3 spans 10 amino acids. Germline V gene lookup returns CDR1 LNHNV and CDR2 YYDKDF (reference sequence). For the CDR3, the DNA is TGTGCCACCAGCAGAGAAAAACTGTTTTTT. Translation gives CATSREKLFF.

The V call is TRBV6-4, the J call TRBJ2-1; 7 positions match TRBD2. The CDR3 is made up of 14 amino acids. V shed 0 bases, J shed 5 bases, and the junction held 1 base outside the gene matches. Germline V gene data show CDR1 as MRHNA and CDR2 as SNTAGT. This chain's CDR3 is CASSDSAGDNEQFF. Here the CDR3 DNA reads TGTGCCAGCAGTGACTCGGCGGGAGACAATGAGCAGTTCTTC.

Here the CDR3 reads CATSRVRDSGANVLTF. The DNA of the CDR3 is TGTGCCACCAGCAGAGTCCGGGACTCTGGGGCCAACGTCCTGACTTTC. The J gene is TRBJ2-6, the V gene TRBV15; D might be TRBD2 (5 bases). Trimming took off 1 base at V and 0 bases at J, with 7 bases between the two ends. From germline, CDR1 is LNHNV and CDR2 YYDKDF (reference sequence). The CDR3 sequence is 16 residues long.

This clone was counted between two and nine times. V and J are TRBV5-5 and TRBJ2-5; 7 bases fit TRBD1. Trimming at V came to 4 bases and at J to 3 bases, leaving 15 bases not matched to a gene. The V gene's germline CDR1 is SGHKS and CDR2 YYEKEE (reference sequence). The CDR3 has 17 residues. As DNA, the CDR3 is TGTGCCAGCAGCCAGGCCCCGGGACAGTTTTCGAAAGAGACCCAGTACTTC. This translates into CASSQAPGQFSKETQYF.

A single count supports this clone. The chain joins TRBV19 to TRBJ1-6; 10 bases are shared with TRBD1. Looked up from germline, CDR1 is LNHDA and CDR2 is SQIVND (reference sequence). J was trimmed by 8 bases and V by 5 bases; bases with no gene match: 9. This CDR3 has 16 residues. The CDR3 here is CASSLRRDRGHSPLHF. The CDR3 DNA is TGTGCCAGTAGTCTTCGCCGGGACAGGGGTCATTCACCCCTCCACTTT.

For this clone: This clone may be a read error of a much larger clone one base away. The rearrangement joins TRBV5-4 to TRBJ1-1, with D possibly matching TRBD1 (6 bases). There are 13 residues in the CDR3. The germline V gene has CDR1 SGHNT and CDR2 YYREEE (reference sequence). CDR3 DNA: TGCGCCAGCAGCTTGACAGGGAACACTGAAGCTTTCTTT. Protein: CASSLTGNTEAFF.

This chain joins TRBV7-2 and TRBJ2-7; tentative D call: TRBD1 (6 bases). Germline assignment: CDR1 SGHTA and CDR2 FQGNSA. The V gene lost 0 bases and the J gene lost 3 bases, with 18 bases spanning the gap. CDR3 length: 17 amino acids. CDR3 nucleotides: TGTGCCAGCAGCTTAGCTCCGACAGGAAAAATAGGCTACGAGCAGTACTTC. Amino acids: CASSLAPTGKIGYEQYF.

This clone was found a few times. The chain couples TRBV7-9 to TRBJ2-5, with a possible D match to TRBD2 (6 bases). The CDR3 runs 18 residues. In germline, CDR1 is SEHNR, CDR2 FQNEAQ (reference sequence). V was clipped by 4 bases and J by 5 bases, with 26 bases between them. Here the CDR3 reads CASSSPLRASEDWETQYF. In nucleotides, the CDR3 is TGTGCCAGCAGCTCCCCTCTCCGGGCTAGCGAGGATTGGGAGACCCAGTACTTC.

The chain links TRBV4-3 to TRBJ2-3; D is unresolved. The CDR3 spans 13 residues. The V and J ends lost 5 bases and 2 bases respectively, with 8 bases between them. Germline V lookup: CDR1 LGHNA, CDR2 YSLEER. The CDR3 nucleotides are TGCGCCAGCAGCAGGGCCTCCACAGATACGCAGTATTTT. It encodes CASSRASTDTQYF.

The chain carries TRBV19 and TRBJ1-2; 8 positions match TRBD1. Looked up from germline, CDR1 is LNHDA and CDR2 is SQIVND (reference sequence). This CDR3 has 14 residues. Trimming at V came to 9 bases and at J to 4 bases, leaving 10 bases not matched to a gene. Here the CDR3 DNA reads TGTGCCAGCACCTCAGGGGGCGTCGGCTATGGCTACACCTTC. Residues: CASTSGGVGYGYTF.

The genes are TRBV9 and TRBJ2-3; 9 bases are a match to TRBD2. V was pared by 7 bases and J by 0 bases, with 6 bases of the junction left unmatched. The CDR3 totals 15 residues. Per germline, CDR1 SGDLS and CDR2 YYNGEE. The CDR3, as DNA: TGTGCCAGCTACCCCCTAGCGGGAAGCACAGATACGCAGTATTTT. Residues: CASYPLAGSTDTQYF.